These 19 T cell receptor beta chains came from one sample sequenced in a study of blood T cell repertoires in COVID-19. Using immunoSEQ multiplex PCR, the repertoire was profiled, and TCRdb retains in-frame clones only, with some absent. In the table there are 110,000 to 150,000 clones, around 84% of which are singletons. Sequencing used peripheral blood. Every receptor here comes from a man aged 60 to 69 with active or convalescent COVID-19.

V usage is TRBV11-3 and J usage is TRBJ1-1; 10 bases align to TRBD1. The CDR3 contains 15 residues. J gave up 7 bases and V 5 bases, and 10 bases lay outside the gene matches. In germline, CDR1 is SGHNT, CDR2 YENEEA. CDR3 protein: CASSKRQGALGEAFF. The CDR3 region has the DNA TGTGCCAGCAGCAAAAGACAGGGGGCGCTTGGTGAAGCTTTCTTT.

This sequence joins TRBV6-2 or TRBV6-3 and TRBJ1-5; 7 positions match TRBD1. Germline values: CDR1 MNHEY, CDR2 SVGEGT. The CDR3 totals 14 residues. The V gene end was trimmed by 6 bases and the J gene end by 9 bases; junction bases not matched to a gene: 11. The CDR3 DNA reads TGTGCCAGCAGCCAACTCCAGGGGGATTGGCCCCAGCATTTT. It yields the protein CASSQLQGDWPQHF.

This chain uses TRBV5-1 with TRBJ1-1, with TRBD1 matching over 7 bases. Germline V gene data show CDR1 as SGHRS and CDR2 as YFSETQ. This CDR3 is 15 amino acids long. V shed 4 bases and J 1 base; nucleotides not matched to a gene: 7. The CDR3 DNA reads TGCGCCAGCAGCGCTCGACAGGGCCGGAACACTGAAGCTTTCTTT. The encoded protein is CASSARQGRNTEAFF.

V gene TRBV7-2 combines with J gene TRBJ2-7; 8 bases map to TRBD1. The length of the CDR3 is 15 residues. Trimming took 1 base from V and 4 from J; bases not matched to a gene: 6. Germline lookup yields CDR1 SGHTA and CDR2 FQGNSA. This CDR3 reads CASSLDRGYPYEQYF. In DNA form, the CDR3 reads TGTGCCAGCAGCTTAGACAGGGGGTATCCTTACGAGCAGTACTTC.

This clone has only a few counts. The chain joins TRBV18 to TRBJ1-5; 9 bases are shared with TRBD1. V shed 4 bases, J shed 3 bases, and the junction held 1 base outside the gene matches. Germline assignment: CDR1 KGHSH and CDR2 LQKENI. CDR3 size: 14 residues. CDR3 in amino acids: CASSRTGDNQPQHF. The CDR3 DNA reads TGTGCCAGCTCACGGACAGGGGACAATCAGCCCCAGCATTTT. The full variable domain, in which reference TRBV18 and TRBJ1-5 provide the parts outside the CDR3, is NAGVMQNPRHLVRRRGQEARLRCSPMKGHSHVYWYRQLPEEGLKFMVYLQKENIIDESGMPKERFSAEFPKEGPSILRIQQVVRGDSAAYFCASSRTGDNQPQHFGDGTRLSIL.

This clone was seen only a few times. This rearrangement joins TRBV11-3 to TRBJ1-1; 9 positions agree with TRBD1. The CDR3 length is 15 residues. CDR1 SGHNT and CDR2 YENEEA come from the germline V gene. The V and J ends lost 5 bases and 8 bases, in that order; junction bases with no gene match: 12. CDR3 sequence reads: CASSAPTGGRVEAFF. In DNA, the CDR3 is TGTGCCAGCAGCGCACCGACAGGGGGGCGAGTGGAAGCTTTCTTT.

The chain couples TRBV6-5 to TRBJ2-1, with 7 nucleotides matching TRBD2. The CDR3 is made up of 15 amino acids. Germline V gene lookup returns CDR1 MNHEY and CDR2 SVGAGI. V trimming: 2 bases; J trimming: 6 bases; junction bases outside the gene matches: 7. CDR3 DNA sequence: TGTGCCAGCAGTTACGGGCTAGCGGCCCCCAATGAGCAGTTCTTC. As protein: CASSYGLAAPNEQFF.

The chain joins TRBV11-3 to TRBJ2-2, with 8 bases matching TRBD1. The V and J ends lost 5 bases and 7 bases, in that order; junction bases with no gene match: 15. The CDR3 consists of 17 residues. Per germline, CDR1 SGHNT and CDR2 YENEEA. The CDR3 sequence: CASSPRDRRNDFGELFF. DNA for the CDR3: TGTGCCAGCAGCCCGAGGGACAGGCGAAACGACTTCGGGGAGCTGTTTTTT.

The chain recombines TRBV4-1 with TRBJ2-1; TRBD2 matches at 12 bases. CDR1 and CDR2 (germline): MGHRA, YSYEKL. V dropped 4 bases and J dropped 7; count of bases not matched to a gene: 11. CDR3 length: 17 amino acids. The CDR3 DNA reads TGCGCCAGCAGCCTCGAAGGGAGGACTAGCGGGACAAATGAGCAGTTCTTC. Protein product: CASSLEGRTSGTNEQFF.

This CDR3 reads CASSFIAGQVGGTDTQYF. In DNA form, the CDR3 reads TGTGCCAGCAGCTTTATAGCGGGGCAAGTCGGGGGCACAGATACGCAGTATTTT. The V call is TRBV7-9, the J call TRBJ2-3, with 8 bases that match TRBD2. V trimming: 3 bases; J trimming: 1 base; junction bases outside the gene matches: 12. Germline CDR1 SEHNR, CDR2 FQNEAQ (reference sequence). CDR3 size: 18 residues. The full variable domain, in which reference TRBV7-9 and TRBJ2-3 provide the parts outside the CDR3, is DTGVSQNPRHKITKRGQNVTFRCDPISEHNRLYWYRQTLGQGPEFLTYFQNEAQLEKSRLLSDRFSAERPKGSFSTLEIQRTEQGDSAMYLCASSFIAGQVGGTDTQYFGPGTRLTVL.

Only a few counts were recorded for this clone. This chain uses TRBV7-9 with TRBJ2-7; possible D gene TRBD2, 5 bases. CDR1 is SEHNR, CDR2 FQNEAQ, per germline (reference sequence). The ends were cut back, 6 bases at V and 2 bases at J, with 20 bases in the middle. The CDR3 is made up of 16 amino acids. The CDR3 region has the DNA TGTGCCAGCAGTCAAGAGGTAGTAGGAGGCACCTACGAGCAGTACTTC. Its translation: CASSQEVVGGTYEQYF. Filled out from reference TRBV7-9 and TRBJ2-7, the complete variable domain reads DTGVSQNPRHKITKRGQNVTFRCDPISEHNRLYWYRQTLGQGPEFLTYFQNEAQLEKSRLLSDRFSAERPKGSFSTLEIQRTEQGDSAMYLCASSQEVVGGTYEQYFGPGTRLTVT.

This sequence joins TRBV11-3 and TRBJ2-7, with D tentatively TRBD2 (6 bases). CDR1 is SGHNT, CDR2 YENEEA, per germline. The length of the CDR3 is 14 residues. V was clipped by 3 bases and J by 2 bases, with 11 bases between them. The CDR3 nucleotides read TGTGCCAGCAGCTTCCGGCGGGGTGCCTACGAGCAGTACTTC. The encoded protein is CASSFRRGAYEQYF.

The chain has TRBV18 and TRBJ2-6; 7 nucleotides agree with TRBD1. Per germline, CDR1 KGHSH and CDR2 LQKENI. The ends lost 0 bases at V and 2 bases at J; junction bases unmatched: 4. The CDR3 is 17 residues long. CDR3 in DNA: TGTGCCAGCTCACCACCGAGACAGGGTGCTGGGGCCAACGTCCTGACTTTC. Amino acids: CASSPPRQGAGANVLTF.

This rearrangement joins TRBV4-3 to TRBJ1-2; D is uncertain. The CDR3 spans 16 residues. Looked up from germline, CDR1 is LGHNA and CDR2 is YSLEER. Trimming stripped 3 bases from V and 0 bases from J, with 14 bases between. The chain's CDR3 is CASSQTWSSPNYGYTF. DNA for the CDR3: TGCGCCAGCAGCCAGACGTGGAGCAGCCCTAACTATGGCTACACCTTC.

The rearrangement links TRBV10-1 to TRBJ2-2, with 11 bases matching TRBD1. In germline, CDR1 is WNHNN, CDR2 SYGVQD (reference sequence). This CDR3 spans 17 amino acids. The V and J ends lost 6 bases and 5 bases, in that order; junction bases with no gene match: 11. The CDR3 protein is CASSQDPGQGGTGELFF. CDR3 DNA sequence: TGCGCCAGCAGCCAAGATCCGGGACAGGGGGGGACCGGGGAGCTGTTTTTT.

This chain uses TRBV4-1 with TRBJ1-4; 7 bases line up with TRBD1. V shed 4 bases, J shed 0 bases, and the junction held 8 bases outside the gene matches. CDR1 MGHRA and CDR2 YSYEKL come from the germline V gene. This CDR3 spans 17 amino acids. The CDR3 here is CASSRGGASTTNEKLFF. DNA of the CDR3: TGCGCCAGCAGCCGAGGGGGCGCGTCTACAACTAATGAAAAACTGTTTTTT.

The chain links TRBV9 to TRBJ2-5, with a tentative D call TRBD2 (6 bases). Trimming shortened V by 0 bases and J by 5 bases, and 14 bases separated the two germline ends. This CDR3 is 15 amino acids long. The V gene's germline CDR1 is SGDLS and CDR2 YYNGEE. In DNA, the CDR3 is TGTGCCAGCAGCGTAGCTGTGGGGAGGTCGGAGACCCAGTACTTC. It specifies CASSVAVGRSETQYF.

J is TRBJ2-3 and V is TRBV27; 9 positions match TRBD2. Germline loops: CDR1 MNHEY, CDR2 SMNVEV (reference sequence). This CDR3 is built from 14 residues. After removal of 4 bases from V and 5 bases from J, the junction contained 4 bases not matched to a gene. The CDR3 is CASSSLAGLDTQYF. The CDR3 nucleotides read TGTGCCAGCAGTTCACTAGCGGGCCTAGATACGCAGTATTTT.

This clone was seen a few times. The gene calls are TRBV4-3 and TRBJ1-6; no clear D. Trimming removed 0 bases at V and 13 bases at J, with 16 bases between. CDR3 length equals 15 residues. Germline loops: CDR1 LGHNA, CDR2 YSLEER. CDR3 in amino acids: CASSQEMGSPVPLHF. CDR3 bases: TGCGCCAGCAGCCAAGAGATGGGTAGCCCTGTCCCCCTCCACTTT.